This TCR beta chain was obtained from a study of human T cells and chemical hapten exposure. Study-level information: DPC 0.01% went on the upper back by patch test, with reading at 6 days. Per-sample TCR yield variation was attributed mainly to small pooled library volume differences.

This clonotype showed up just a few times. What it binds is unknown. Time point specified: patch test 1, 2 weeks after DPC sensitization. Noted treatment: therapeutic diphenylcyclopropenone sensitization with weekly scalp DPC. TCRdb re-derived calls from the RACE reads in MiXCR, one entry per CDR3 protein. This sample yields tens of thousands of distinct CDR3 sequences, of which about 32% are seen a single time; 8.9% belongs to the top ten. Broader study findings: Unchanged with DPC sensitization were TCRs above 1 in 1000 frequency.

The receptor comes from a man aged 35-49 years with alopecia areata. Some clones in this sample may be carry-over from other donors' samples. The sample consisted of whole blood, taken in connection with sensitization to the hapten diphenylcyclopropenone (DPC).

The DNA for the CDR3 is TGTGCCAGCTTGGGACAGGCGAACTATGGCTACACCTTC. Protein: CASLGQANYGYTF. This chain joins TRBV2 and TRBJ1-2; 8 bases agree with TRBD1. V gave up 8 bases and J gave up 2 bases; unmatched junction bases: 4. Germline V gene lookup returns CDR1 SNHLY and CDR2 FYNNEI. CDR3 length equals 13 residues.